These 13 T cell receptor beta chains were all obtained from the same sample, sequenced in a study of blood T cell repertoires in COVID-19 (dated by TCRdb to the early 2020s). The library was generated by the immunoSEQ multiplex PCR assay. In its TCRdb copy, this immuneACCESS table keeps in-frame sequences only and misses some clones. Where compared with another copy, unresolved V genes explain less than half of these, and the others have no known cause. In all, the sample holds under 200,000 clones, and more than 75% of those were seen once. The ten largest clones capture 7.8% of the sample. The sequencing sample was made of peripheral blood. The receptors shown here come from a woman in her sixties or seventies with COVID-19, enrolled during active disease.

The table lists this clone with a few counts. Other DNA sequences of this sample code for an identical CDR3. The chain recombines TRBV29-1 with TRBJ1-1, with a weak D call TRBD1 (5 bases). Germline V gene lookup returns CDR1 SQVTM and CDR2 ANQGSEA. V was pared by 4 bases and J by 4 bases, with 10 bases between. This CDR3 has 12 residues. DNA for the CDR3: TGCAGCGTTGGTGGGGGGGGCACTGAAGCTTTCTTT. Its protein is CSVGGGGTEAFF.

The rearrangement links TRBV14 to TRBJ2-1; TRBD2 aligns across 10 bases. Trimming removed 1 base from V and 5 bases from J; junction bases left unmatched: 8. Germline V gene data show CDR1 as SGHDN and CDR2 as FVKESK. This CDR3 comprises 17 residues. The CDR3 DNA reads TGTGCCAGCAGCCAAGGGTTTAGCGGGAGGAATAACAATGAGCAGTTCTTC. It specifies CASSQGFSGRNNNEQFF.

This rearrangement joins TRBV28 to TRBJ1-2; D remains unclear. Germline CDR1 and CDR2: MDHEN and SYDVKM. Between the trimmed V and J ends, which lost 6 bases and 8 bases, there was a span of 19 bases. The CDR3 totals 14 residues. In DNA, the CDR3 is TGTGCCAGCAGGTTTCCCATCGACCGGGGAGGCTACACCTTC. This translates into CASRFPIDRGGYTF.

The rearrangement joins TRBV27 to TRBJ2-1; 7 bases align to TRBD2. Germline V lookup: CDR1 MNHEY, CDR2 SMNVEV (reference sequence). CDR3 length: 16 residues. J was trimmed by 2 bases and V by 7 bases; bases with no gene match: 11. DNA for the CDR3: TGTGCCAGCAAGCCCCGGGGGGTTAGTGCCTACAATGAGCAGTTCTTC. Protein: CASKPRGVSAYNEQFF.

This sequence joins TRBV27 and TRBJ2-3, with 8 bases fitting TRBD2. The germline CDR1 and CDR2 sequences are MNHEY and SMNVEV (reference sequence). J was trimmed by 1 base and V by 5 bases; bases with no gene match: 11. The CDR3 runs 17 residues. For the CDR3, the DNA is TGTGCCAGCAGTCCCGCCGTAGCGGGGTGGCGCACAGATACGCAGTATTTT. Residues: CASSPAVAGWRTDTQYF.

The DNA of the CDR3 is TGTGCCAGCAGCCAATGGGGTAGCGCGCGGTACACCGGGGAGCTGTTTTTT. Translation: CASSQWGSARYTGELFF. The J gene is TRBJ2-2, the V gene TRBV4-2; possibly TRBD2 for D (5 bases). Germline-derived CDR1 and CDR2 are LGHNA and YNFKEQ. Trimming took off 2 bases at V and 3 bases at J, with 16 bases between the two ends. The CDR3 runs to 17 residues.

The rearrangement links TRBV2 to TRBJ1-3, with D possibly TRBD1 on 6 matching bases. V was pared by 6 bases and J by 0 bases, with 18 bases between. Looked up from germline, CDR1 is SNHLY and CDR2 is FYNNEI. This CDR3 is 17 amino acids long. Here the CDR3 reads CASSRSFRGASGNTIYF. In DNA, the CDR3 is TGTGCCAGCAGCCGATCCTTCAGGGGTGCCTCTGGAAACACCATATATTTT.

The chain joins TRBV6-1 to TRBJ1-4; D ambiguous. Trimming removed 3 bases from V and 6 bases from J, with 17 bases in between. The CDR3 has 16 amino acids. CDR1 is MNHNS and CDR2 is SASEGT in the germline V gene. The CDR3, as DNA: TGTGCCAGCAGTGATGTCGCAGGCCCCTCCGATGAAAAACTGTTTTTT. Translating gives CASSDVAGPSDEKLFF.

The chain couples TRBV5-8 to TRBJ2-7; D may be TRBD1 (6 bases). The CDR3 loop spans 15 amino acids. Germline loops: CDR1 SGHTS, CDR2 YDEGEE. Trimming cost V 0 bases and J 2 bases, with 12 bases left between them. For the CDR3, the DNA is TGTGCCAGCAGCTTGGTTGGGACACACACCTACGAGCAGTACTTC. It yields the protein CASSLVGTHTYEQYF.

This clone came up a few times. The CDR3: CASSLANRGYGYTF. The CDR3, as DNA: TGTGCCAGCAGTTTAGCCAACAGGGGCTATGGCTACACCTTC. The rearrangement links TRBV28 to TRBJ1-2; 7 bases align to TRBD1. Germline CDR1 is MDHEN and CDR2 is SYDVKM. The V segment lost 2 bases and the J segment 4 bases; nucleotides outside the gene matches: 4. The CDR3 has 14 amino acids.

The chain is built from TRBV28 and TRBJ1-1, with 11 positions matching TRBD1. CDR1 is MDHEN, CDR2 SYDVKM, per germline. This CDR3 contains 17 residues. J lost 5 bases, V lost 4 bases, and 12 bases had no gene match. CDR3 protein: CASSSYRTGGGNTEAFF. CDR3 sequence (DNA): TGTGCCAGCAGTTCATACCGGACAGGGGGCGGAAATACTGAAGCTTTCTTT.

The J gene is TRBJ1-2, the V gene TRBV7-6; D is uncertain. Germline loops: CDR1 SGHVS, CDR2 FNYEAQ. This CDR3 has 13 residues. The germline V and J ends were trimmed by 5 bases and 4 bases, with 11 bases remaining between them. The CDR3 DNA reads as TGTGCCAGCAGCCCTACCCCGGGCTATGGCTACACCTTC. Translated, it gives CASSPTPGYGYTF.

This clone was seen just once. This chain uses TRBV28 with TRBJ1-5, with D perhaps TRBD1 (6 bases). The CDR3 consists of 15 residues. V dropped 4 bases and J dropped 0 bases, with 10 bases sitting between them. Germline CDR1 is MDHEN and CDR2 is SYDVKM. The CDR3 sequence: CASSSDRNSNQPQHF. CDR3 coding DNA: TGTGCCAGCAGTTCGGACAGAAATAGCAATCAGCCCCAGCATTTT.